This T cell receptor beta chain emerged from a study of T-cell memory formation after mild COVID-19 (dated by TCRdb to the early 2020s). Looking at the study overall: TCR sequence clusters from the two donors were largely donor specific. Longitudinal TCRalpha and TCRbeta repertoire sequencing tracked T-cell clones expanding and contracting after mild COVID-19 in two donors. Two young, previously healthy adult volunteers, one female and one male, were included in the cohort. Study-wide conclusions, independent of this receptor: The detection of some responding clones in pre-infection memory suggests that pre-existing cross-reactive memory T cells joined the SARS-CoV-2 response. Contracting CD4+ clones were located mainly in the CM and EM memory subsets, whereas CD8+ clones were found to be enriched in EMRA. From day 15 to 85, contracting clones showed balanced CD4/CD8 phenotypes, whereas a second wave of clones that expanded from day 15 to 37 leaned towards CD4+. The study included only a couple of mild cases, and larger cohorts that include severe cases with pre-infection samples were judged to be necessary. SARS-CoV-2 specificity was not confirmed for the second-wave clones peaking on day 37.

Ficoll-Paque density gradient centrifugation was the method used to isolate PBMCs. The CDR3 spans 16 residues, from the cysteine through the phenylalanine. Only CDR3 DNA is held: 48 bases, read in frame from base 1. The germline V gene supplies CDR1 SGHNT and CDR2 YENEEA. Trimming removed 6 bases from V and 6 bases from J, leaving 24 bases between the germline ends. In its sample, this clonotype was seen many times. Its antigen has not been determined. No much larger clone is present one base from it, and per-base qualities are unavailable. For sequencing, an Illumina NovaSeq 6000 was employed. TCRalpha and TCRbeta cDNA libraries were constructed by 5'RACE with constant-segment primers, with sample barcodes and unique molecular identifiers being introduced. RNA was extracted from every sample with Trizol reagent. Libraries were amplified in two PCR steps, with a second sample barcode and Illumina TruSeq adapters added in the second step. Sequencing of libraries was performed on an Illumina NovaSeq with 2 x 150 bp paired-end reads. The original methods were these. The reads were demultiplexed and collapsed into UMI-guided consensus sequences using migec v1.2.7. Using mixcr v2.1.11, UMI consensuses were aligned to TRA and TRB V and J templates and then assembled into clonotypes. Expanded or contracted clonotypes were those called significant by both edgeR and NoisET, with noise models trained on biological replicates. edgeR calls used a false discovery rate-adjusted p below 0.01 and a log2 fold-change threshold of 1. As an exploratory analysis of dynamics, PCA with hierarchical clustering was applied to max-normalized trajectories of the 1000 most abundant clonotypes. The CD4 or CD8 phenotype of responding clones was assigned using the separately sequenced CD4+ and CD8+ repertoires. TCRdb reworked the public reads: Q25 trimming with fastp, MiXCR clone assembly, productive beta chains retained. All rows with the same CDR3 protein become a single entry with the most common DNA and genes. The authors' filters were not applied to this entry. Within this sample are fewer than 50,000 distinct CDR3 sequences, with over 6.5% of them counted one time only. The ten most abundant clones make up about 0.8% of the sample.

This receptor was taken from an adult who had mild COVID-19 (a few samples of this study predate the infection). The sample titles of this study are shuffled in the database, so cell type and time point are left out. The V gene is TRBV11-3 and the J gene is TRBJ2-7, with TRBD1 as a weak D call on 6 bases. Specimen: PBMCs or a T cell subset sorted from them (not recorded which). This receptor carries the CDR3 CASSTGTSTLGLEQYF. The sequenced DNA is TGTGCCAGCAGTACAGGGACATCAACCCTCGGGCTCGAGCAGTACTTC.